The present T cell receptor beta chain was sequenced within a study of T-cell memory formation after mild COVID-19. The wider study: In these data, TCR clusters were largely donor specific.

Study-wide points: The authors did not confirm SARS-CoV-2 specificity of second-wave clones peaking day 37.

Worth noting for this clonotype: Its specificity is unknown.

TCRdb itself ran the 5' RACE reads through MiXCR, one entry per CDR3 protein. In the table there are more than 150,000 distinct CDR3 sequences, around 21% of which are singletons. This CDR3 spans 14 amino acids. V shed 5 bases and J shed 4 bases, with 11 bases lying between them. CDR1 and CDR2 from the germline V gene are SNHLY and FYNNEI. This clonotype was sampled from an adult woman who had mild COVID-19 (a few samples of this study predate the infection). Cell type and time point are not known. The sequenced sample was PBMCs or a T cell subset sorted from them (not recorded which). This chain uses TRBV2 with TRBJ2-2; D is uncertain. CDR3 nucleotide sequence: TGTGCCAGCAGTACCCCGGCCCTCACCGGGGAGCTGTTTTTT. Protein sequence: CASSTPALTGELFF.